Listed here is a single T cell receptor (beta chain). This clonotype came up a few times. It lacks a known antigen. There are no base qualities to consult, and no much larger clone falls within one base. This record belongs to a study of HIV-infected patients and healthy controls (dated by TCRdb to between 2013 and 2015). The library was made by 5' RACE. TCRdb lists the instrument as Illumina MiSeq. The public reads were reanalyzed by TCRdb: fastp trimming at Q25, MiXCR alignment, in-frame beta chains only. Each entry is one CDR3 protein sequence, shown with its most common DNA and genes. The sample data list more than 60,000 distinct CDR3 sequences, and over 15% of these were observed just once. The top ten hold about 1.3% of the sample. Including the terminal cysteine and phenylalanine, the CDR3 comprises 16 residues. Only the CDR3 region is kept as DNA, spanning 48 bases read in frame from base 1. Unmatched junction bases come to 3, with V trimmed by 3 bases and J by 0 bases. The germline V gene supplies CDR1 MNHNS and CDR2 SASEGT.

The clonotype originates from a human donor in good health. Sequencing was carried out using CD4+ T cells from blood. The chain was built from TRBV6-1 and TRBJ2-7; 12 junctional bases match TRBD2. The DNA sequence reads TGTGCCAGCAGTGACCTAGCGGGAGGGAGCTCCTACGAGCAGTACTTC. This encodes CASSDLAGGSSYEQYF.